Listed below are T cell receptor beta chains from one sample, sequenced in a study of beta chain features in type 1 diabetes. The method was immunoSEQ multiplex PCR; TCRdb's version includes in-frame clones alone and lacks a portion of them. In the table there are more than 140,000 clones, about a tenth of which are singletons. What was sequenced was central memory CD4+ T cells from blood. These receptors all come from a woman aged 35 to 49 in good health. Both conserved end residues are part of each CDR3. A D gene is named only where the DNA matches it firmly. Clone size is not always given. Where it is, it says once, few, many or a class for expanded clones.

D gene: -
V gene: TRBV7-8
clone size: few
J gene: TRBJ2-2
CDR3 DNA: TGTGCCAGCAGGGCCGCAGTCGCCGGGGAGCTGTTTTTT
CDR3 protein: CASRAAVAGELFF

D gene: TRBD1
V gene: TRBV7-9
clone size: few
J gene: TRBJ2-1
CDR3 DNA: TGTGCCAGCAGGGACAGGGGGGGAGATGAGCAGTTCTTC
CDR3 protein: CASRDRGGDEQFF

D gene: -
V gene: TRBV6-1
clone size: -
J gene: TRBJ2-7
CDR3 DNA: TGTGCCAGCAGGGATTTACAGGGCTACGAGCAGTACTTC
CDR3 protein: CASRDLQGYEQYF

D gene: TRBD1
V gene: TRBV18
clone size: -
J gene: TRBJ2-7
CDR3 DNA: TGTGCCAGCTCCCGTTCCGGGACAGGCTCCTACGAGCAGTACTTC
CDR3 protein: CASSRSGTGSYEQYF

D gene: TRBD2
V gene: TRBV11-2
clone size: few
J gene: TRBJ2-3
CDR3 DNA: TGTGCCAGCAGCTTTGAACGGGGGGGCACAGATACGCAGTATTTT
CDR3 protein: CASSFERGGTDTQYF

D gene: TRBD1
V gene: TRBV29-1
clone size: few
J gene: TRBJ2-7
CDR3 DNA: TGCAGCGTTGCGTACGTACAGGGGGCGGCCGAGCAGTACTTC
CDR3 protein: CSVAYVQGAAEQYF

D gene: TRBD1
V gene: TRBV7-2
clone size: many
J gene: TRBJ2-7
CDR3 DNA: TGTGCCAGCAGCTCCGGGACAGGCAATTACGAGCAGTACTTC
CDR3 protein: CASSSGTGNYEQYF

D gene: -
V gene: TRBV7-8
clone size: -
J gene: TRBJ2-1
CDR3 DNA: TGTGCCAGCAGCTTAGGCCTAGCCCTAATCAATGAGCAGTTCTTC
CDR3 protein: CASSLGLALINEQFF

D gene: -
V gene: TRBV18
clone size: few
J gene: TRBJ1-2
CDR3 DNA: TGTGCCAGCTCAGCGGATTCCTATGGCTACACCTTC
CDR3 protein: CASSADSYGYTF

D gene: TRBD1
V gene: TRBV7-8
clone size: -
J gene: TRBJ2-7
CDR3 DNA: TGTGCCAGCAGCTTCTCCGGGACAGGGGGCCACGAGCAGTACTTC
CDR3 protein: CASSFSGTGGHEQYF

D gene: -
V gene: TRBV5-5
clone size: few
J gene: TRBJ2-7
CDR3 DNA: TGTGCCAGCAGCATCAGAGACACCTACGAGCAGTACTTC
CDR3 protein: CASSIRDTYEQYF

D gene: TRBD2
V gene: TRBV5-6
clone size: few
J gene: TRBJ2-3
CDR3 DNA: TGTGCCAGCAGCTTAAGTCGACTAGCGGGGCCAGATACGCAGTATTTT
CDR3 protein: CASSLSRLAGPDTQYF

D gene: -
V gene: TRBV9
clone size: -
J gene: TRBJ2-7
CDR3 DNA: TGTGCCAGCAGCGTCCGGGACAATCGAGACGAGCAGTACTTC
CDR3 protein: CASSVRDNRDEQYF

D gene: -
V gene: TRBV5-1
clone size: -
J gene: TRBJ2-1
CDR3 DNA: TGCGCCAGCAGCTTGGACTCAGGATCGGTTGAGCAGTTCTTC
CDR3 protein: CASSLDSGSVEQFF

D gene: TRBD1
V gene: TRBV7-2
clone size: few
J gene: TRBJ1-1
CDR3 DNA: TGTGCCAGCAGCTTAGGCGCGACAGGGGTGAACACTGAAGCTTTCTTT
CDR3 protein: CASSLGATGVNTEAFF

D gene: TRBD1
V gene: TRBV15
clone size: -
J gene: TRBJ2-3
CDR3 DNA: TGTGCCACCAGCGGACCACTTGGGACAGGGTTTAAAGCAGATACGCAGTATTTT
CDR3 protein: CATSGPLGTGFKADTQYF

D gene: TRBD1
V gene: TRBV25-1
clone size: few
J gene: TRBJ1-2
CDR3 DNA: TGTGCCAGCAGCCTCACAGGGGGCGGAGGCTACACCTTC
CDR3 protein: CASSLTGGGGYTF

D gene: TRBD1
V gene: TRBV4-2
clone size: -
J gene: TRBJ2-1
CDR3 DNA: TGTGCCAGCAGCCAAGATGGATTGGGGACAGGGCTTCCCAATGAGCAGTTCTTC
CDR3 protein: CASSQDGLGTGLPNEQFF

D gene: -
V gene: TRBV27
clone size: few
J gene: TRBJ2-7
CDR3 DNA: TGTGCCAGCAGTGCCAAGAATACAGGTCCCTACGAGCAGTACTTC
CDR3 protein: CASSAKNTGPYEQYF

D gene: -
V gene: TRBV7-9
clone size: -
J gene: TRBJ2-5
CDR3 DNA: TGTGCCAGCAGCTTAGCGGGGGGGCAACAGACCCAGTACTTC
CDR3 protein: CASSLAGGQQTQYF

D gene: TRBD1
V gene: TRBV19
clone size: -
J gene: TRBJ1-1
CDR3 DNA: TGTGCCAGTAGGGGGGGGACAGGATGGACTGAAGCTTTCTTT
CDR3 protein: CASRGGTGWTEAFF

D gene: -
V gene: TRBV6-5
clone size: -
J gene: TRBJ1-1
CDR3 DNA: TGTGCCAGCGGGGAGGGAGTCACTGAAGCTTTCTTT
CDR3 protein: CASGEGVTEAFF

D gene: TRBD1
V gene: TRBV18
clone size: many
J gene: TRBJ2-5
CDR3 DNA: TGTGCCAGCTCACCAGAGACAGGGGGCCTCAGTGAGACCCAGTACTTC
CDR3 protein: CASSPETGGLSETQYF

D gene: TRBD2
V gene: TRBV29-1
clone size: few
J gene: TRBJ2-3
CDR3 DNA: TGCAGCGCCGGAGCGGGGTCCAGCACAGATACGCAGTATTTT
CDR3 protein: CSAGAGSSTDTQYF

D gene: -
V gene: TRBV14
clone size: -
J gene: TRBJ2-5
CDR3 DNA: TGTGCCACCGCTCGGGCGGGGTTCCAAGAGACCCAGTACTTC
CDR3 protein: CATARAGFQETQYF